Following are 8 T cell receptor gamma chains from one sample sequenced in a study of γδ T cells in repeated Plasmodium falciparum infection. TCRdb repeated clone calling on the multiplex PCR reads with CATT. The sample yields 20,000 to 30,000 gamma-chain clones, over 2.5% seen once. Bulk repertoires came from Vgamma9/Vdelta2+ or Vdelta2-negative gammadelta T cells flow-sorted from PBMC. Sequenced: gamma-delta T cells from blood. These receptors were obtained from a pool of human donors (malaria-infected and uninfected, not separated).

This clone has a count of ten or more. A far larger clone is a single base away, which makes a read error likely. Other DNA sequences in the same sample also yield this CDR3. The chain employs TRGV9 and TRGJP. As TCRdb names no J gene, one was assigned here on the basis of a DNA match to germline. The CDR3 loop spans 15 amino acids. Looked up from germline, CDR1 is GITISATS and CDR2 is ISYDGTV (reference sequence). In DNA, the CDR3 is TGTGCCTTGTGGTCTCAAGAATTGGGCAAAAAAATCAAGGTATTT. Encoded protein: CALWSQELGKKIKVF.

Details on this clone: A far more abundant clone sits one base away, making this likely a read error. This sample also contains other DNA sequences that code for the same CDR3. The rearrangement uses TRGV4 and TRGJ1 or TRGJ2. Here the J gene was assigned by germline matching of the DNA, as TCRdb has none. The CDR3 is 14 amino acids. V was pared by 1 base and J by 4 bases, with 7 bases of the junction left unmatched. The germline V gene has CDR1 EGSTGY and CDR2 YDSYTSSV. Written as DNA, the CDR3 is TGTGCCACCTGGGATGGCCAGAACTATTATAAGAAACTCTTT. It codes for CATWDGQNYYKKLF.

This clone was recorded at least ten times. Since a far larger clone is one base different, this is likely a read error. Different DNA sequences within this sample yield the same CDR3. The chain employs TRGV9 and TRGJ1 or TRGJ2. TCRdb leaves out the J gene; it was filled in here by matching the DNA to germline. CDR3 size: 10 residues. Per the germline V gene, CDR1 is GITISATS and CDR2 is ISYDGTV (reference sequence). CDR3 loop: CAFRTPKKLF. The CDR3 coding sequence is TGCGCCTTCAGGACTCCTAAGAAACTCTTT.

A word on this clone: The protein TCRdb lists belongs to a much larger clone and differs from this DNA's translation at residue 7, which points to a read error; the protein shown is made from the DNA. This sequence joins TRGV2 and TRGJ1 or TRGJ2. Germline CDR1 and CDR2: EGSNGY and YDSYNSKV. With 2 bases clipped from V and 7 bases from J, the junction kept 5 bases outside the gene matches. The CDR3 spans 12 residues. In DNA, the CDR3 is TGTGCCACCTGGGACGTGGACTATAAGAAACTCTTT. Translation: CATWDVDYKKLF.

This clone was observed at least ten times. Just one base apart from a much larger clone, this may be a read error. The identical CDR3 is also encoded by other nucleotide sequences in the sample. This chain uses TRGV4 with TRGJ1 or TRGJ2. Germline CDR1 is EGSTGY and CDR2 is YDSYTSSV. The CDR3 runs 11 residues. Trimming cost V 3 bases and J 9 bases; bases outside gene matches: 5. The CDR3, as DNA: TGTGCCACCTGGGATCGCAGTAAGAAACTCTTT. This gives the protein CATWDRSKKLF.

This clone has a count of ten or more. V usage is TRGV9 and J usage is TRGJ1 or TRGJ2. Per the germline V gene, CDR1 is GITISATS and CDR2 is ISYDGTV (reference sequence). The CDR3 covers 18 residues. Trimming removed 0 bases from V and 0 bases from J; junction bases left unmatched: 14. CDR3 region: CALWEVQRRGSNYYKKLF. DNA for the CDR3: TGTGCCTTGTGGGAGGTGCAACGCCGCGGATCGAATTATTATAAGAAACTCTTT.

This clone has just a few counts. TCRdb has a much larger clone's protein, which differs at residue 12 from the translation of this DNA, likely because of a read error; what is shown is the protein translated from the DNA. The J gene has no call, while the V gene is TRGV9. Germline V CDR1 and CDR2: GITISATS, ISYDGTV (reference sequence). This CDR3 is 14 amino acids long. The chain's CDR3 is CALWEPKTYYKELF. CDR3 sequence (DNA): TGTGCCTTGTGGGAGCCGAAGACTTATTATAAGGAACTCTTT.

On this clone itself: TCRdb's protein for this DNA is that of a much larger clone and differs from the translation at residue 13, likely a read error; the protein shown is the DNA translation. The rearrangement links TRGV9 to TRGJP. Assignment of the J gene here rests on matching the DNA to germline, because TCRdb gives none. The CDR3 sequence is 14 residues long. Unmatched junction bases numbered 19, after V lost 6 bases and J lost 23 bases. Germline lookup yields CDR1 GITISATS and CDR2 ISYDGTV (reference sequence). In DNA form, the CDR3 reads TGTGCCTTGTGGCCCATTACCCCCATTTGGTTCAAGGTATTT. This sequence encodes CALWPITPIWFKVF.